Each of the 27 T cell receptor beta chains below was sequenced from the same sample in a study of OX40 agonist ivuxolimab in advanced cancers. The data were produced by immunoSEQ multiplex PCR, yet TCRdb's version contains in-frame clones alone and is incomplete. The sample lists roughly 64,000 clones, roughly 90% occurring once. The material sequenced was CD4+ or CD8+ T cells sorted from blood, taken in a trial of the OX40 agonist ivuxolimab. These receptors were taken from an adult with an advanced solid tumor such as melanoma, head and neck, liver or kidney cancer.

The rearrangement joins TRBV7-8 to TRBJ2-1; TRBD1 matches 8 bases. The CDR3 contains 13 residues. V was clipped by 4 bases and J by 7 bases; unmatched bases: 3. Germline-derived CDR1 and CDR2 are SGHVS and FQNEAQ. The CDR3 bases are TGTGCCAGCAGCTGGCGACAGGGGAATGAGCAGTTCTTC. The encoded protein is CASSWRQGNEQFF.

The chain employs TRBV6-6 and TRBJ2-7; no clear D. Germline-derived CDR1 and CDR2 are MNHNY and SVGAGI (reference sequence). This CDR3 comprises 14 residues. Between the trimmed V and J ends, which lost 5 bases and 2 bases, there was a span of 13 bases. The CDR3 here is CASSRSGNPYEQYF. CDR3 nucleotides: TGTGCCAGCAGTCGTTCAGGAAATCCCTACGAGCAGTACTTC.

The chain employs TRBV14 and TRBJ2-1; 8 nucleotides align to TRBD2. Germline CDR1 is SGHDN and CDR2 is FVKESK. The CDR3 loop spans 14 amino acids. V was clipped by 4 bases and J by 5 bases; unmatched bases: 4. The DNA of the CDR3 is TGTGCCAGCAGCCCAGCGGGAGAAAACAATGAGCAGTTCTTC. Encoded protein: CASSPAGENNEQFF.

V is TRBV27 and J is TRBJ2-5; 8 nucleotides match TRBD1. V was clipped by 10 bases and J by 0 bases; unmatched bases: 4. CDR3 length equals 13 residues. Germline CDR1 and CDR2: MNHEY and SMNVEV (reference sequence). In DNA form, the CDR3 reads TGTGCCACCAGGACAGGGTACCAAGAGACCCAGTACTTC. Translating gives CATRTGYQETQYF.

This chain uses TRBV5-1 with TRBJ1-4, with 7 bases that match TRBD1. V shed 4 bases, J shed 6 bases, and the junction held 6 bases outside the gene matches. CDR1 is SGHRS, CDR2 YFSETQ, per germline. The CDR3 runs 14 residues. CDR3 loop: CASSPGRGDEKLFF. The CDR3 DNA sequence: TGCGCCAGCAGCCCGGGCAGGGGGGATGAAAAACTGTTTTTT.

The chain links TRBV4-1 to TRBJ1-2, with TRBD1 matching over 7 bases. V was clipped by 0 bases and J by 3 bases; unmatched bases: 4. Looked up from germline, CDR1 is MGHRA and CDR2 is YSYEKL. The CDR3 covers 15 residues. The CDR3 loop reads CASSQEGQRHYGYTF. CDR3 nucleotide sequence: TGCGCCAGCAGCCAAGAGGGACAGCGTCACTATGGCTACACCTTC.

Details on this clone: The junction and the germline gene differ at one end; a read error may be behind it. This chain uses TRBV2 with TRBJ1-5; D perhaps matches TRBD1 (6 bases). From germline, CDR1 is SNHLY and CDR2 FYNNEI. The CDR3 extends over 15 amino acids. The CDR3 sequence is CAGSVTGAGNQPQHF. CDR3 nucleotides: TGTGCCGGCAGTGTAACGGGGGCTGGCAATCAGCCCCAGCATTTT.

This clone was counted a single time. This chain uses TRBV9 with TRBJ2-1, with D maybe TRBD1 (6 bases). Germline V lookup: CDR1 SGDLS, CDR2 YYNGEE. This CDR3 is 15 amino acids long. V lost 0 bases, J lost 4 bases, and 11 bases lay in between. As DNA, the CDR3 is TGTGCCAGCAGCGTAGAGACAGGACATTACAATGAGCAGTTCTTC. Translation gives CASSVETGHYNEQFF. Drawing the rest from reference TRBV9 and TRBJ2-1, the complete variable domain is DSGVTQTPKHLITATGQRVTLRCSPRSGDLSVYWYQQSLDQGLQFLIQYYNGEERAKGNILERFSAQQFPDLHSELNLSSLELGDSALYFCASSVETGHYNEQFFGPGTRLTVL.

The rearrangement joins TRBV18 to TRBJ2-7; D is perhaps TRBD2 (5 bases). The V and J ends lost 2 bases and 5 bases respectively, with 13 bases between them. This CDR3 is 14 amino acids long. Germline V gene sequence: CDR1 KGHSH, CDR2 LQKENI. DNA for the CDR3: TGTGCCAGCTCACCAACGGGAATCTGGGACGAGCAGTACTTC. It translates to CASSPTGIWDEQYF.

The chain has TRBV14 and TRBJ1-2, with 7 bases that match TRBD1. This CDR3 contains 14 residues. With 0 bases clipped from V and 5 bases from J, the junction kept 3 bases outside the gene matches. Germline V gives CDR1 SGHDN, CDR2 FVKESK. CDR3 sequence: CASSQEQGRYGYTF. The CDR3 nucleotides read TGTGCCAGCAGCCAAGAACAGGGGCGTTATGGCTACACCTTC.

The chain recombines TRBV2 with TRBJ2-3; the D is unclear. The CDR3 is 12 residues long. Per the germline V gene, CDR1 is SNHLY and CDR2 is FYNNEI. Trimming pared 6 bases from V and 2 bases from J, leaving 6 bases between. CDR3 protein: CASRPNTDTQYF. The DNA for the CDR3 is TGTGCCAGCAGGCCGAACACAGATACGCAGTATTTT.

This chain connects TRBV7-2 to TRBJ1-1; D remains unclear. V lost 1 base and J lost 4, with 10 bases in between. CDR3 length: 14 residues. CDR1 is SGHTA, CDR2 FQGNSA, per germline. CDR3 sequence reads: CASSLGLSSTEAFF. CDR3 coding DNA: TGTGCCAGCAGCTTAGGATTAAGTAGCACTGAAGCTTTCTTT.

This chain links TRBV11-3 with TRBJ2-3; TRBD2 matches at 7 bases. Per the germline V gene, CDR1 is SGHNT and CDR2 is YENEEA. Trimming removed 2 bases from V and 0 bases from J; junction bases left unmatched: 2. The CDR3 contains 15 residues. CDR3 DNA sequence: TGTGCCAGCAGCTTACGCGGGGGTAGCACAGATACGCAGTATTTT. Amino acids: CASSLRGGSTDTQYF.

This rearrangement joins TRBV30 to TRBJ1-6; D is possibly TRBD1 (5 bases). Trimming took off 0 bases at V and 13 bases at J, with 16 bases between the two ends. CDR1 is GTSNPN and CDR2 is SVGIG in the germline V gene (reference sequence). This CDR3 comprises 14 residues. CDR3 loop: CAWSVSRGTVPLHF. The CDR3 DNA follows: TGTGCCTGGAGTGTGTCGAGAGGGACTGTCCCCCTCCACTTT.

The CDR3 DNA reads TGTGCCAGCAGCTTGGTGCCGGGAACCTACGAGCAGTACTTC. Its protein is CASSLVPGTYEQYF. The gene calls are TRBV5-4 and TRBJ2-7, with D perhaps TRBD2 (5 bases). Trimming took off 0 bases at V and 2 bases at J, with 9 bases between the two ends. Per germline, CDR1 SGHNT and CDR2 YYREEE (reference sequence). The CDR3 has 14 residues.

This chain connects TRBV5-1 to TRBJ2-5; no clear D gene. Trimming took off 6 bases at V and 5 bases at J, with 20 bases between the two ends. CDR1 and CDR2 (germline): SGHRS, YFSETQ. The CDR3 contains 15 residues. CDR3 nucleotide sequence: TGCGCCAGCACCAAGATACAATCATCAGTTGAGACCCAGTACTTC. Its translation is CASTKIQSSVETQYF.

The gene calls are TRBV6-4 and TRBJ2-1; D remains unclear. Germline V gives CDR1 MRHNA, CDR2 SNTAGT. V lost 4 bases and J 6 bases, leaving 16 bases between the germline ends. This CDR3 has 15 amino acids. The CDR3 region is CASSVFPPPSNEQFF. The CDR3 nucleotides are TGTGCCAGCAGTGTTTTTCCGCCCCCGAGCAATGAGCAGTTCTTC.

The CDR3 spells CASSLEGGFTYNEQFF. For the CDR3, the DNA is TGTGCCAGCAGCTTAGAAGGCGGGTTTACCTACAATGAGCAGTTCTTC. The chain links TRBV7-6 to TRBJ2-1; maybe TRBD2 (5 bases). Trimming took 1 base from V and 2 from J, leaving 12 bases between them. The CDR3 covers 16 residues. Germline assignment: CDR1 SGHVS and CDR2 FNYEAQ.

The chain has TRBV7-9 and TRBJ2-2, with D perhaps TRBD2 (6 bases). The CDR3 is made up of 14 amino acids. V dropped 3 bases and J dropped 6 bases, with 11 bases sitting between them. Germline CDR1 and CDR2: SEHNR and FQNEAQ (reference sequence). The CDR3 spells CASSFLTRAGELFF. The CDR3 nucleotides read TGTGCCAGCAGCTTTCTGACTAGGGCCGGGGAGCTGTTTTTT.

V and J are TRBV7-2 and TRBJ2-7; a weak D match, TRBD2 (6 bases). V lost 3 bases to trimming and J lost 7 bases, with 7 bases between them. Germline V gene sequence: CDR1 SGHTA, CDR2 FQGNSA. This CDR3 comprises 11 residues. CDR3 sequence (DNA): TGTGCCAGCAGCTTCGGGGGAGAGCAGTACTTC. It yields the protein CASSFGGEQYF.

This sequence joins TRBV30 and TRBJ1-1; 11 bases fit TRBD1. V shed 5 bases and J 8 bases; nucleotides not matched to a gene: 7. The CDR3 covers 13 residues. Looked up from germline, CDR1 is GTSNPN and CDR2 is SVGIG (reference sequence). The CDR3 DNA is TGTGCCTGGGGGGGCCGGACAGGGGGCGAAGCTTTCTTT. This gives the protein CAWGGRTGGEAFF.

The chain has TRBV19 and TRBJ1-4; D is unclear. This CDR3 spans 15 amino acids. The ends were cut back, 5 bases at V and 2 bases at J, with 12 bases in the middle. The V gene's germline CDR1 is LNHDA and CDR2 SQIVND (reference sequence). CDR3: CASSLGSGTNEKLFF. The CDR3 region has the DNA TGTGCCAGTAGTCTGGGCTCTGGGACTAATGAAAAACTGTTTTTT.

V gene TRBV10-2 combines with J gene TRBJ2-5; 9 nucleotides align to TRBD2. Germline-derived CDR1 and CDR2 are WSHSY and SAAADI. CDR3 length: 14 amino acids. Trimming at V came to 4 bases and at J to 3 bases, leaving 3 bases not matched to a gene. CDR3 protein: CASSVSGSKETQYF. The CDR3 DNA reads as TGCGCCAGCAGTGTTAGCGGGAGCAAAGAGACCCAGTACTTC.

The chain couples TRBV5-1 to TRBJ2-3, with 10 bases that match TRBD2. In germline, CDR1 is SGHRS, CDR2 YFSETQ. J lost 1 base, V lost 5 bases, and 4 bases had no gene match. CDR3 size: 15 residues. The CDR3 nucleotides are TGCGCCAGCAGTCACGGACTAGCGGGCACAGATACGCAGTATTTT. This encodes CASSHGLAGTDTQYF.

The chain joins TRBV6-1 to TRBJ1-1; tentative D call: TRBD1 (6 bases). Trimming took 5 bases from V and 5 from J, leaving 9 bases between them. The length of the CDR3 is 12 residues. Germline-derived CDR1 and CDR2 are MNHNS and SASEGT. CDR3 region: CASSRGETEAFF. The CDR3 region has the DNA TGTGCCAGCAGTAGGGGGGAGACTGAAGCTTTCTTT.

This clone was seen only once. The chain recombines TRBV7-9 with TRBJ1-2; D is possibly TRBD1 (5 bases). The CDR3 consists of 13 residues. CDR1 and CDR2 from the germline V gene are SEHNR and FQNEAQ (reference sequence). Trimming left V 4 bases short and J 7 bases short, with 13 bases between. The CDR3 here is CASSSGGKSGYTF. For the CDR3, the DNA is TGTGCCAGCAGCTCCGGGGGTAAGAGTGGCTACACCTTC.

The rearrangement links TRBV2 to TRBJ2-5; TRBD2 aligns across 9 bases. Germline CDR1 SNHLY, CDR2 FYNNEI. The CDR3 runs to 15 residues. Losses at the gene ends were 2 bases for V and 5 bases for J; bases not matched to a gene: 6. The CDR3 loop reads CASSERLAGSETQYF. The CDR3 nucleotides are TGTGCCAGCAGTGAAAGGCTAGCGGGATCGGAGACCCAGTACTTC.